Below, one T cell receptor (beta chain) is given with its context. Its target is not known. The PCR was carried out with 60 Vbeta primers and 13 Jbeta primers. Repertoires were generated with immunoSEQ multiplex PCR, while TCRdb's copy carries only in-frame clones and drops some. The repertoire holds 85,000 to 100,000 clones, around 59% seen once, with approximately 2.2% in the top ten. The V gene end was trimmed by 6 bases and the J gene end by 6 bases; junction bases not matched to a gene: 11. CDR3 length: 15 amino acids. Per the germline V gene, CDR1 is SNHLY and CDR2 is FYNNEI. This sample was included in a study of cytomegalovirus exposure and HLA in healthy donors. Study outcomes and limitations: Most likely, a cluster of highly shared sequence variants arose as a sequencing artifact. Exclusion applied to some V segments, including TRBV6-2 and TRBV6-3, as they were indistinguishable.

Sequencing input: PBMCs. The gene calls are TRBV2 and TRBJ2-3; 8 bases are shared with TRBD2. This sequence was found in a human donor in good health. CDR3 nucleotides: TGTGCCAGCAGGGCTCCGGGACTAGATCCCGATACGCAGTATTTT. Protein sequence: CASRAPGLDPDTQYF.